Reported below is one T cell receptor beta chain. Antigen: not known. Time point: blood 4 weeks post-SBRT, at nephrectomy. Sample treatment: 15 Gy SBRT to primary tumor, nephrectomy 4 weeks later. These data come from a study of radiation and T cells in renal cell carcinoma. Regarding the study as a whole: From baseline, blood top tumor clonotypes peaked at 2 weeks post-radiation.

CDR3 length: 15 residues. CDR1 is SEHNR, CDR2 FQNEAQ, per germline (reference sequence). Trimming at V came to 6 bases and at J to 2 bases, leaving 5 bases not matched to a gene. Method: immunoSEQ multiplex PCR; TCRdb's copy keeps in-frame clones and lacks some. The data hold 150,000 to 200,000 clones, with less than 90% observed a single time. Sequences were derived from blood, sampled from a patient whose treatment included radiotherapy and nephrectomy. The rearrangement joins TRBV7-9 to TRBJ2-3; 10 bases fit TRBD2. The receptor was isolated from a woman between 50 and 59 years old with renal cell carcinoma. This chain's CDR3 is CASRFSGGNTDTQYF. DNA for the CDR3: TGTGCCAGCAGGTTTAGCGGGGGGAACACAGATACGCAGTATTTT.